This record looks at one TCR beta chain sequence and its context. The data derive from a study of blood T cell repertoires in COVID-19. Study summary: Samples representing acute and convalescent COVID-19 were sourced from the United States, Italy and Spain. From T cells, B-cell-depleted T cells, or PBMCs came the material, which was cDNA or gDNA.

Assignment of participants to cohorts was predicated upon participant-reported clinical history. People in the exposed group encountered a COVID-19 case within 2 weeks before entering the study. Only in-frame clones appear in the TCRdb table, and some are missing; sequencing was by immunoSEQ multiplex PCR. The table has a few hundred thousand clones, 75% to 90% seen once. V lost 5 bases and J lost 0, with 8 bases in between. The CDR3 loop spans 13 amino acids. CDR1 is SGHRS and CDR2 is YFSETQ in the germline V gene. Sequencing used PBMCs or T cells enriched from blood (not recorded which). This clonotype was obtained from a woman aged 25 to 39 who had been exposed to COVID-19. V is TRBV5-1 and J is TRBJ1-1; no definite D call. The CDR3 protein is CASRRGVNTEAFF. The CDR3, as DNA: TGCGCCAGCAGACGCGGGGTGAACACTGAAGCTTTCTTT.